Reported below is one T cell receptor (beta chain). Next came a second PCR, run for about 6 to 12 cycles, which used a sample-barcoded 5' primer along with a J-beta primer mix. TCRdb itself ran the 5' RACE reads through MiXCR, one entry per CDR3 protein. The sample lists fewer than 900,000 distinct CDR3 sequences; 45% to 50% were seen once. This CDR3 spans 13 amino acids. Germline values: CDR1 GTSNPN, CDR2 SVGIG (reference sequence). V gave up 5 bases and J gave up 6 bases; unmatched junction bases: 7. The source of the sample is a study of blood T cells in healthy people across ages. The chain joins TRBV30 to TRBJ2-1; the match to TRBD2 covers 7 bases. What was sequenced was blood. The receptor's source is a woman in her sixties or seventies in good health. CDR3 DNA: TGTGCCTGGGGTAGCGGGTTCTTCAATGAGCAGTTCTTC. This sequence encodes CAWGSGFFNEQFF.